Below, 27 T cell receptor beta chains from the same sample are listed, as sequenced in a study of shared clonotypes between healthy human individuals. Method: immunoSEQ multiplex PCR; TCRdb's copy keeps in-frame clones and lacks some. The repertoire consists of about 2 million clones, with about 95% occurring once and the leading ten covering about 1.1%. Only CD45RO-negative cells positively selected for CCR7 counted as naive CD8 cells, so terminally differentiated effector memory CD45RA+ cells were excluded. Sequenced input: naive CD8+ T cells sorted from blood. The receptors originated from a man younger than 35 in good health.

The rearrangement links TRBV27 to TRBJ2-7, with TRBD1 identical over 11 bases. J was trimmed by 3 bases and V by 8 bases; bases with no gene match: 9. Germline V gene sequence: CDR1 MNHEY, CDR2 SMNVEV (reference sequence). The CDR3 extends over 15 amino acids. Here the CDR3 reads CASRTGTGGIYEQYF. CDR3 in DNA: TGTGCCAGCCGAACCGGGACAGGGGGAATCTACGAGCAGTACTTC.

The table lists this clone with a count of one. The chain has TRBV5-4 and TRBJ2-5; 12 bases fit TRBD2. This CDR3 contains 16 residues. Germline CDR1 SGHNT, CDR2 YYREEE (reference sequence). J gave up 1 base and V 5 bases, and 6 bases lay outside the gene matches. The CDR3 nucleotides read TGTGCCAGCAGTCTTTCTAGCGGGGGGGCCCAAGAGACCCAGTACTTC. Its protein product is CASSLSSGGAQETQYF.

About this clone: Other DNA sequences in this specimen translate into the identical CDR3. The V gene is TRBV5-4, the J gene TRBJ1-5; 7 nucleotides match TRBD1. From germline, CDR1 is SGHNT and CDR2 YYREEE (reference sequence). V lost 1 base, J lost 7 bases, and 5 bases stayed unmatched. This CDR3 is 14 amino acids long. DNA of the CDR3: TGTGCCAGCAGCTTGAAAGGGGGCGGACAGCCCCAGCATTTT. Translation gives CASSLKGGGQPQHF.

This chain connects TRBV4-1 to TRBJ2-7, with D possibly matching TRBD1 (7 bases). This CDR3 has 17 residues. Trimming pared 1 base from V and 4 bases from J, leaving 20 bases between. Germline V CDR1 and CDR2: MGHRA, YSYEKL. DNA of the CDR3: TGCGCCAGCAGCCAAGGAGGCGGGACAGTCGATGGGTACGAGCAGTACTTC. Encoded protein: CASSQGGGTVDGYEQYF.

The J gene is TRBJ2-5, the V gene TRBV9, with 7 bases matching TRBD1. Germline V lookup: CDR1 SGDLS, CDR2 YYNGEE. After removal of 4 bases from V and 2 bases from J, the junction contained 5 bases not matched to a gene. The CDR3 length is 14 residues. CDR3 amino acids: CASSPSGQQETQYF. In DNA form, the CDR3 reads TGTGCCAGCAGCCCCTCGGGACAGCAAGAGACCCAGTACTTC. The full variable domain, in which reference TRBV9 and TRBJ2-5 provide the parts outside the CDR3, is DSGVTQTPKHLITATGQRVTLRCSPRSGDLSVYWYQQSLDQGLQFLIQYYNGEERAKGNILERFSAQQFPDLHSELNLSSLELGDSALYFCASSPSGQQETQYFGPGTRLLVL.

As concerns this clone: Other nucleotide sequences from this sample produce the same CDR3. The chain recombines TRBV6-1 with TRBJ2-2, with D tentatively TRBD1 (5 bases). The CDR3 consists of 13 residues. Germline V gene lookup returns CDR1 MNHNS and CDR2 SASEGT. The ends were cut back, 1 base at V and 6 bases at J, with 6 bases in the middle. The CDR3 DNA sequence: TGTGCCAGCAGTGAAGGGGGCGCCGGGGAGCTGTTTTTT. Amino acid sequence: CASSEGGAGELFF.

The chain carries TRBV28 and TRBJ2-2; D might be TRBD2 (7 bases). V dropped 3 bases and J dropped 6 bases, with 17 bases sitting between them. The CDR3 totals 16 residues. Germline V gene lookup returns CDR1 MDHEN and CDR2 SYDVKM. In DNA form, the CDR3 reads TGTGCCAGCAGTTTTACATCCGGGGGGCGTCCCGGGGAGCTGTTTTTT. Translating it yields CASSFTSGGRPGELFF.

The rearrangement uses TRBV28 and TRBJ2-7; 8 positions match TRBD1. The germline gives CDR1 MDHEN, CDR2 SYDVKM. The J segment lost 2 bases and the V segment lost 5 bases, leaving 8 bases of the junction unmatched. This CDR3 comprises 15 residues. CDR3 sequence (DNA): TGTGCCAGCAGTAGTCCGAGACAGGGGACCTACGAGCAGTACTTC. This gives the protein CASSSPRQGTYEQYF. The full variable domain, in which reference TRBV28 and TRBJ2-7 provide the parts outside the CDR3, is DVKVTQSSRYLVKRTGEKVFLECVQDMDHENMFWYRQDPGLGLRLIYFSYDVKMKEKGDIPEGYSVSREKKERFSLILESASTNQTSMYLCASSSPRQGTYEQYFGPGTRLTVT.

The chain links TRBV2 to TRBJ2-7; D gene ambiguous. From germline, CDR1 is SNHLY and CDR2 FYNNEI. Trimming stripped 6 bases from V and 2 bases from J, with 5 bases between. This CDR3 is 11 amino acids long. The CDR3 reads CASRVTYEQYF. The CDR3 DNA reads TGTGCCAGCAGGGTTACCTACGAGCAGTACTTC.

A remark on this clone: Other nucleotide sequences from this sample produce the same CDR3. J is TRBJ1-4 and V is TRBV4-1; tentative D call: TRBD1 (6 bases). The V gene lost 1 base and the J gene lost 5 bases, with 11 bases spanning the gap. The CDR3 covers 15 residues. The germline V gene has CDR1 MGHRA and CDR2 YSYEKL. Written as DNA, the CDR3 is TGCGCCAGCAGCCAAGTGGGACAACAAAATGAAAAACTGTTTTTT. It translates to CASSQVGQQNEKLFF.

The chain carries TRBV27 and TRBJ2-1; 7 bases are shared with TRBD1. Germline V gives CDR1 MNHEY, CDR2 SMNVEV (reference sequence). V trimming: 8 bases; J trimming: 0 bases; junction bases outside the gene matches: 10. This CDR3 is 16 amino acids long. CDR3 nucleotides: TGTGCCAGCCAGGAACAGGGGACCCGCTCCTACAATGAGCAGTTCTTC. The encoded protein is CASQEQGTRSYNEQFF.

This chain connects TRBV9 to TRBJ2-7; D unclear. The V and J ends lost 4 bases and 3 bases respectively, with 11 bases between them. Germline CDR1 SGDLS, CDR2 YYNGEE. This CDR3 comprises 13 residues. CDR3: CASSSGLNYEQYF. In nucleotides, the CDR3 is TGTGCCAGCAGCTCTGGGTTAAACTACGAGCAGTACTTC.

CDR3 nucleotides: TGTGCCAGCAGACAGATGGGGGAGCAGTTCTTC. Translating gives CASRQMGEQFF. This sequence joins TRBV6-6 and TRBJ2-1; no clear D gene. This CDR3 contains 11 residues. Trimming removed 6 bases from V and 10 bases from J, with 10 bases in between. The germline V gene encodes CDR1 MNHNY and CDR2 SVGAGI (reference sequence).

The V gene is TRBV4-1, the J gene TRBJ1-2; 8 bases line up with TRBD1. The CDR3 sequence is 16 residues long. The V gene's germline CDR1 is MGHRA and CDR2 YSYEKL. V dropped 1 base and J dropped 6; count of bases not matched to a gene: 10. In DNA form, the CDR3 reads TGCGCCAGCAGCCAAGGGATTCGGACAGGGCCTGATGGCTACACCTTC. Translation: CASSQGIRTGPDGYTF.

The V and J genes are TRBV5-1 and TRBJ2-5, with TRBD2 matching 8 bases. Losses at the gene ends were 7 bases for V and 1 base for J; bases not matched to a gene: 9. Germline V gene lookup returns CDR1 SGHRS and CDR2 YFSETQ. The CDR3 spans 15 residues. As DNA, the CDR3 is TGCGCCAGCCGGGGCGAGCGGGGGCCCCAAGAGACCCAGTACTTC. Its translation is CASRGERGPQETQYF. Filled out from reference TRBV5-1 and TRBJ2-5, the complete variable domain reads KAGVTQTPRYLIKTRGQQVTLSCSPISGHRSVSWYQQTPGQGLQFLFEYFSETQRNKGNFPGRFSGRQFSNSRSEMNVSTLELGDSALYLCASRGERGPQETQYFGPGTRLLVL.

The chain couples TRBV7-9 to TRBJ2-5; D is unclear. V was trimmed by 5 bases and J by 1 base, leaving 11 bases between them. Germline V lookup: CDR1 SEHNR, CDR2 FQNEAQ (reference sequence). CDR3 size: 14 residues. This CDR3 is CASSGKAIQETQYF. The CDR3 DNA is TGTGCCAGCAGCGGGAAGGCCATCCAAGAGACCCAGTACTTC.

V is TRBV11-2 and J is TRBJ2-3; perhaps D is TRBD1 or TRBD2 (6 bases each). Germline lookup yields CDR1 SGHAT and CDR2 FQNNGV. V lost 6 bases and J 1 base, leaving 8 bases between the germline ends. The CDR3 covers 13 residues. CDR3 nucleotides: TGTGCCAGCAGGGAGGGGGGCACAGATACGCAGTATTTT. As protein: CASREGGTDTQYF.

On this clone itself: This CDR3 is also generated by other DNA sequences in the sample. This chain uses TRBV19 with TRBJ1-1; no definite D call. V lost 3 bases to trimming and J lost 1 base, with 6 bases between them. This CDR3 contains 13 residues. Germline V CDR1 and CDR2: LNHDA, SQIVND (reference sequence). The CDR3 loop reads CASSILGNTEAFF. The CDR3 region has the DNA TGTGCCAGTAGTATTTTAGGGAACACTGAAGCTTTCTTT.

V gene TRBV6-5 combines with J gene TRBJ2-7, with D tentatively TRBD2 (5 bases). Trimming pared 8 bases from V and 4 bases from J, leaving 21 bases between. Germline assignment: CDR1 MNHEY and CDR2 SVGAGI. The CDR3 loop spans 15 amino acids. The CDR3 protein is CASGERGIPLYEQYF. As DNA, the CDR3 is TGTGCCAGCGGGGAGCGAGGAATACCCTTGTACGAGCAGTACTTC.

The J gene is TRBJ1-6, the V gene TRBV7-2, with 7 bases matching TRBD1. CDR3 length: 16 amino acids. V shed 1 base and J 8 bases; nucleotides not matched to a gene: 8. In germline, CDR1 is SGHTA, CDR2 FQGNSA. The CDR3 DNA follows: TGTGCCAGCAGCTTAGTTGTAGGGGGCGAGGATTCACCCCTCCACTTT. Translation: CASSLVVGGEDSPLHF. Looking up the rest from reference TRBV7-2 and TRBJ1-6 gives the full variable domain: GAGVSQSPSNKVTEKGKDVELRCDPISGHTALYWYRQSLGQGLEFLIYFQGNSAPDKSGLPSDRFSAERTGGSVSTLTIQRTQQEDSAVYLCASSLVVGGEDSPLHFGNGTRLTVT.

The J gene is TRBJ2-5, the V gene TRBV10-3, with TRBD1 as a possible D gene (5 bases). The germline V gene has CDR1 ENHRY and CDR2 SYGVKD. The CDR3 loop spans 14 amino acids. V was shortened by 3 bases and J by 1 base, with 9 bases between the two germline ends. In nucleotides, the CDR3 is TGTGCCATCAGTGATGCAGGGCTCCAAGAGACCCAGTACTTC. Translated: CAISDAGLQETQYF.

This clone was recorded once. The chain recombines TRBV12-5 with TRBJ2-5; D may be TRBD1 (6 bases). The V end was cut by 5 bases, the J end by 5 bases, with 12 bases between. The CDR3 is 13 amino acids. Germline CDR1 LGHNT, CDR2 FRNRAP. Here the CDR3 reads CASGTQGPETQYF. CDR3 nucleotide sequence: TGTGCTAGTGGTACCCAGGGGCCGGAGACCCAGTACTTC.

V is TRBV19 and J is TRBJ1-2, with D unresolved. The CDR3 is 13 amino acids. Trimming stripped 9 bases from V and 5 bases from J, with 16 bases between. The germline CDR1 and CDR2 sequences are LNHDA and SQIVND (reference sequence). The chain's CDR3 is CASEVSPNYGYTF. CDR3 DNA sequence: TGTGCCAGCGAAGTGAGTCCCAATTATGGCTACACCTTC.

CDR3 nucleotides: TGTGCCAGCAGCGTAGCTTCGTCCGGGGAGCTGTTTTTT. Translating it yields CASSVASSGELFF. The chain uses TRBV9 and TRBJ2-2; D ambiguous. The CDR3 contains 13 residues. Trimming stripped 0 bases from V and 6 bases from J, with 6 bases between. The V gene's germline CDR1 is SGDLS and CDR2 YYNGEE.

V gene TRBV27 combines with J gene TRBJ1-5, with D hard to call. There are 14 residues in the CDR3. Trimming took 5 bases from V and 3 from J, leaving 11 bases between them. Germline values: CDR1 MNHEY, CDR2 SMNVEV (reference sequence). CDR3 sequence reads: CASSPGLTNQPQHF. CDR3 bases: TGTGCCAGCAGTCCCGGACTGACCAATCAGCCCCAGCATTTT.

The chain uses TRBV5-4 and TRBJ2-5; D may be TRBD1 (5 bases). The CDR3 contains 13 residues. V dropped 4 bases and J dropped 3 bases, with 10 bases sitting between them. In germline, CDR1 is SGHNT, CDR2 YYREEE (reference sequence). Here the CDR3 reads CASSAQGEETQYF. CDR3 in DNA: TGTGCCAGCAGCGCCCAGGGCGAAGAGACCCAGTACTTC.

The chain joins TRBV30 to TRBJ2-7; 12 bases line up with TRBD1. The junction had 3 bases not matched to a gene; V was cut back by 1 base and J by 5 bases. There are 14 residues in the CDR3. Germline assignment: CDR1 GTSNPN and CDR2 SVGIG (reference sequence). CDR3 sequence reads: CAWSAGQGADEQYF. DNA of the CDR3: TGTGCCTGGAGTGCGGGACAGGGGGCCGACGAGCAGTACTTC. The full variable domain, its missing parts supplied by reference TRBV30 and TRBJ2-7, is SQTIHQWPATLVQPVGSPLSLECTVEGTSNPNLYWYRQAAGRGLQLLFYSVGIGQISSEVPQNLSASRPQDRQFILSSKKLLLSDSGFYLCAWSAGQGADEQYFGPGTRLTVT.